This T cell receptor (beta chain) originates from a study of regulatory T cells in long-lasting Graves disease. Broader study findings: Persistent disease preferred TRBV28, TRBJ1-2 and TRBJ2-5; new disease, TRBV20-1 and TRBJ2-1.

CDR1 SGHNT and CDR2 YYREEE come from the germline V gene (reference sequence). This CDR3 is built from 13 residues. V was trimmed by 0 bases and J by 7 bases, leaving 11 bases between them. The table lists this clonotype with a few counts. The antigen remains unidentified. Assembly of TCR beta libraries relied on iRepertoire HTBI primers together with Arm-PCR of CDR3 regions. TCRdb fed the multiplex PCR reads into MiXCR, producing one record per CDR3 protein. The sample lists roughly 360,000 distinct CDR3 sequences, roughly 23% occurring once. The sample's time point: persistent/refractory GD, antithyroid drugs over 5 years with positive TRAb. Generation of the TCR library employed RNA extracted from PBMCs. Diagnoses of Graves' disease were made by American Thyroid Association guidelines.

V gene TRBV5-4 combines with J gene TRBJ2-7; D not certain. The TCR comes from a woman in her 40s with Graves disease. The source material was peripheral blood mononuclear cells (PBMCs), sampled when the disease was refractory, from a patient treated with antithyroid drugs. This CDR3 is CASSLDYPGEQYF. The CDR3 DNA is TGTGCCAGCAGCTTGGACTACCCTGGTGAGCAGTACTTC. Variable domain in full (rest from reference TRBV5-4 and TRBJ2-7): ETGVTQSPTHLIKTRGQQVTLRCSSQSGHNTVSWYQQALGQGPQFIFQYYREEENGRGNFPPRFSGLQFPNYSSELNVNALELDDSALYLCASSLDYPGEQYFGPGTRLTVT.